One sample yielded the 25 T cell receptor beta chains listed below, sequenced in a study of T cell responses to AZD1222 COVID-19 vaccine. TCRdb keeps only in-frame clones here, not all; method: immunoSEQ multiplex PCR. Found here are around 130,000 clones, about nine tenths of them singletons; the top ten hold approximately 1.5%. The material sequenced was peripheral blood, taken on day 0 of AZD1222 vaccination. These receptors were collected from an adult in good health.

The chain links TRBV9 to TRBJ2-3, with no clear D. V was cut by 0 bases and J by 0 bases, with 5 bases left in between. This CDR3 is built from 14 residues. The germline V gene encodes CDR1 SGDLS and CDR2 YYNGEE. Here the CDR3 reads CASSVGGSTDTQYF. CDR3 coding DNA: TGTGCCAGCAGCGTAGGTGGTAGCACAGATACGCAGTATTTT.

This clone occurred a few times. The chain couples TRBV27 to TRBJ2-5, with TRBD1 matching over 7 bases. Per the germline V gene, CDR1 is MNHEY and CDR2 is SMNVEV (reference sequence). Trimming at V came to 3 bases and at J to 6 bases, leaving 7 bases not matched to a gene. The CDR3 contains 14 residues. The CDR3 region is CASSFEGAPQTQYF. The CDR3 coding sequence is TGTGCCAGCAGTTTCGAGGGGGCGCCGCAGACCCAGTACTTC.

The V and J genes are TRBV11-2 and TRBJ2-3; the D gene is possibly TRBD2 (6 bases). Germline V gene lookup returns CDR1 SGHAT and CDR2 FQNNGV. The CDR3 loop spans 16 amino acids. V was clipped by 5 bases and J by 6 bases, with 21 bases between them. CDR3 sequence reads: CASSPRGAGNRDTQYF. CDR3 nucleotide sequence: TGTGCCAGCAGCCCCCGAGGGGCGGGAAATAGGGATACGCAGTATTTT.

The rearrangement uses TRBV18 and TRBJ1-1; TRBD1 matches 7 bases. Germline loops: CDR1 KGHSH, CDR2 LQKENI. The CDR3 consists of 15 residues. With 5 bases clipped from V and 5 bases from J, the junction kept 11 bases outside the gene matches. The CDR3 region is CASSDPGGGRTEAFF. The CDR3 DNA follows: TGTGCCAGCTCAGACCCAGGAGGGGGCAGGACTGAAGCTTTCTTT.

The chain uses TRBV28 and TRBJ1-2, with 7 positions matching TRBD1. The CDR3 has 14 amino acids. From germline, CDR1 is MDHEN and CDR2 SYDVKM. J gave up 4 bases and V 5 bases, and 7 bases lay outside the gene matches. CDR3 amino acids: CASSGQDRAYGYTF. The CDR3 DNA is TGTGCCAGCAGTGGACAAGACAGGGCCTATGGCTACACCTTC.

The chain links TRBV7-2 to TRBJ2-5; TRBD2 agrees at 8 bases. The CDR3 extends over 18 amino acids. Trimming cost V 1 base and J 1 base; bases outside gene matches: 11. Germline V lookup: CDR1 SGHTA, CDR2 FQGNSA. The CDR3 is CASSLGGFARGAQETQYF. In nucleotides, the CDR3 is TGTGCCAGCAGCTTAGGAGGATTTGCGCGGGGGGCCCAAGAGACCCAGTACTTC. The variable domain in full, completed from reference TRBV7-2 and TRBJ2-5, reads GAGVSQSPSNKVTEKGKDVELRCDPISGHTALYWYRQSLGQGLEFLIYFQGNSAPDKSGLPSDRFSAERTGGSVSTLTIQRTQQEDSAVYLCASSLGGFARGAQETQYFGPGTRLLVL.

V and J are TRBV4-2 and TRBJ2-2; 9 nucleotides match TRBD1. V lost 1 base to trimming and J lost 7 bases; unmatched junction nucleotides: 4. CDR1 LGHNA and CDR2 YNFKEQ come from the germline V gene. The CDR3 sequence is 15 residues long. For the CDR3, the DNA is TGTGCCAGCAGCCAAGGACAGGGGGGCTACGGGGAGCTGTTTTTT. It yields the protein CASSQGQGGYGELFF.

The count of this clone is one. This chain links TRBV20-1 with TRBJ2-7; no definite D call. The CDR3 spans 11 residues. V was shortened by 3 bases and J by 4 bases, with 7 bases between the two germline ends. CDR1 is DFQATT, CDR2 SNEGSKA, per germline (reference sequence). This CDR3 reads CSARARYEQYF. In DNA, the CDR3 is TGCAGTGCTAGGGCCCGATACGAGCAGTACTTC.

The CDR3 coding sequence is TGCGCCAGCAGCCAAGATCGAACAGGCCACCCTGGCTACACCTTC. It specifies CASSQDRTGHPGYTF. This chain joins TRBV4-3 and TRBJ1-2; possibly TRBD1 for D (5 bases). The CDR3 contains 15 residues. The V and J ends lost 0 bases and 7 bases respectively, with 15 bases between them. From germline, CDR1 is LGHNA and CDR2 YSLEER.

This clone was seen just once. The V gene is TRBV4-3, the J gene TRBJ2-3, with unresolved D. The germline gives CDR1 LGHNA, CDR2 YSLEER. The CDR3 runs to 16 residues. V shed 4 bases and J shed 1 base, with 15 bases lying between them. The CDR3 nucleotides are TGCGCCAGCAGCCGCCCCGCGTTCGAAGGCACAGATACGCAGTATTTT. It is translated as CASSRPAFEGTDTQYF.

This chain connects TRBV7-6 to TRBJ2-5; tentatively, D is TRBD1 or TRBD2 (5 bases each). Trimming pared 0 bases from V and 5 bases from J, leaving 13 bases between. The CDR3 runs to 15 residues. Germline V gene data show CDR1 as SGHVS and CDR2 as FNYEAQ. In nucleotides, the CDR3 is TGTGCCAGCAGCTTAGCGGGACGCCGAGGGGAGACCCAGTACTTC. It translates to CASSLAGRRGETQYF.

This clone was seen a handful of times. The rearrangement links TRBV7-8 to TRBJ1-2; TRBD1 matches at 7 bases. CDR1 is SGHVS and CDR2 is FQNEAQ in the germline V gene. The junction had 1 base not matched to a gene; V was cut back by 1 base and J by 2 bases. This CDR3 is 14 amino acids long. Written as DNA, the CDR3 is TGTGCCAGCAGCTTAGGAGGGGGCAACTATGGCTACACCTTC. Its translation: CASSLGGGNYGYTF.

V usage is TRBV3-1 (or the pseudogene TRBV3-2) and J usage is TRBJ1-5; D is perhaps TRBD1 (6 bases). The CDR3 length is 20 residues. With 4 bases removed from V and 0 bases from J, the gap between germline ends came to 25 bases. Germline CDR1 and CDR2: LGHDT and YNNKEL (reference sequence). CDR3 region: CASSPTPSSVGGYSNQPQHF. DNA for the CDR3: TGTGCCAGCAGCCCTACCCCGAGCTCGGTGGGGGGCTATAGCAATCAGCCCCAGCATTTT.

The rearrangement joins TRBV24-1 to TRBJ2-2, with TRBD1 identical over 7 bases. V lost 4 bases, J lost 2 bases, and 6 bases stayed unmatched. This CDR3 is built from 16 residues. Germline assignment: CDR1 KGHDR and CDR2 SFDVKD. The CDR3 here is CATSDRGQRNTGELFF. The CDR3 nucleotides read TGTGCCACCAGTGACCGGGGACAGAGAAACACCGGGGAGCTGTTTTTT.

This sequence joins TRBV4-2 and TRBJ2-7; the D gene is possibly TRBD1 (5 bases). This CDR3 is 17 amino acids long. From germline, CDR1 is LGHNA and CDR2 YNFKEQ. Trimming took 1 base from V and 1 from J, leaving 17 bases between them. The DNA for the CDR3 is TGTGCCAGCAGCCAAGTATCAGGGCAGGGTCCGTCCTACGAGCAGTACTTC. Protein: CASSQVSGQGPSYEQYF.

The chain combines TRBV7-2 with TRBJ1-1; D remains ambiguous. The CDR3 is 18 residues long. Germline V gene data show CDR1 as SGHTA and CDR2 as FQGNSA. Trimming cost V 7 bases and J 5 bases, with 29 bases left between them. CDR3 amino acids: CASTTGSIGYGKGTEAFF. In DNA form, the CDR3 reads TGTGCCAGCACTACCGGATCCATTGGGTACGGGAAAGGGACTGAAGCTTTCTTT.

This clone showed up just once. V usage is TRBV3-1 (or the pseudogene TRBV3-2) and J usage is TRBJ2-2; possibly TRBD1 for D (5 bases). Germline lookup yields CDR1 LGHDT and CDR2 YNNKEL (reference sequence). This CDR3 is 15 amino acids long. V lost 1 base, J lost 5 bases, and 11 bases lay in between. This CDR3 is CASSQVGPRTGELFF. The DNA for the CDR3 is TGTGCCAGCAGCCAAGTGGGGCCCCGGACCGGGGAGCTGTTTTTT.

This chain links TRBV2 with TRBJ2-7; D is unclear. The CDR3 is 12 residues long. Germline CDR1 reads SNHLY; CDR2 reads FYNNEI. V lost 5 bases and J 4 bases, leaving 9 bases between the germline ends. In DNA, the CDR3 is TGTGCCAGCAGTACAGCCAGGTACGAGCAGTACTTC. It is translated as CASSTARYEQYF.

This clone was recorded once. J is TRBJ2-5 and V is TRBV29-1, with a possible D match to TRBD1 (5 bases). V lost 4 bases, J lost 5 bases, and 17 bases lay in between. Germline V lookup: CDR1 SQVTM, CDR2 ANQGSEA. The CDR3 contains 14 residues. The DNA for the CDR3 is TGCAGCGTTGTACCGCTAGGGGCGAGGGAGACCCAGTACTTC. Its translation is CSVVPLGARETQYF.

V gene TRBV28 combines with J gene TRBJ1-2; D remains unclear. The CDR3 has 12 residues. The germline V gene encodes CDR1 MDHEN and CDR2 SYDVKM. Trimming left V 6 bases short and J 7 bases short, with 12 bases between. CDR3 sequence reads: CASSLVAGGYTF. The DNA for the CDR3 is TGTGCCAGCAGCCTGGTCGCCGGTGGCTACACCTTC.

The chain uses TRBV11-2 and TRBJ1-1; 7 positions agree with TRBD1. V dropped 0 bases and J dropped 4; count of bases not matched to a gene: 5. This CDR3 has 15 residues. Per germline, CDR1 SGHAT and CDR2 FQNNGV. The CDR3 DNA follows: TGTGCCAGCAGCTTAGATGAAAGGGGGCCCACTGAAGCTTTCTTT. Protein sequence: CASSLDERGPTEAFF. Supplemented by reference TRBV11-2 and TRBJ1-1, the full variable domain reads EAGVAQSPRYKIIEKRQSVAFWCNPISGHATLYWYQQILGQGPKLLIQFQNNGVVDDSQLPKDRFSAERLKGVDSTLKIQPAKLEDSAVYLCASSLDERGPTEAFFGQGTRLTVV.

The gene calls are TRBV28 and TRBJ1-4; 7 bases match TRBD1. J lost 2 bases, V lost 5 bases, and 5 bases had no gene match. Germline CDR1 and CDR2: MDHEN and SYDVKM. The length of the CDR3 is 15 residues. As DNA, the CDR3 is TGTGCCAGCAGTCCCCCGACAGGGACTAATGAAAAACTGTTTTTT. Translated: CASSPPTGTNEKLFF.

The chain joins TRBV5-1 to TRBJ1-1; D ambiguous. CDR1 is SGHRS and CDR2 is YFSETQ in the germline V gene. The ends were cut back, 0 bases at V and 1 base at J, with 10 bases in the middle. CDR3 length: 15 amino acids. CDR3 sequence (DNA): TGCGCCAGCAGCTTGGAAGGCGGGCGGAACACTGAAGCTTTCTTT. The encoded protein is CASSLEGGRNTEAFF.

In this sample, this clone turned up a few times. The chain employs TRBV7-2 and TRBJ2-7, with D perhaps matching TRBD2 (5 bases). V was cut by 1 base and J by 4 bases, with 11 bases left in between. Germline CDR1 and CDR2: SGHTA and FQGNSA. This CDR3 comprises 14 residues. This CDR3 is CASSLEVRTYEQYF. The DNA for the CDR3 is TGTGCCAGCAGCTTAGAAGTCCGGACTTACGAGCAGTACTTC.

This chain links TRBV12-3 or TRBV12-4 with TRBJ1-1, with D unresolved. The CDR3 loop spans 13 amino acids. Trimming took 7 bases from V and 0 from J, leaving 9 bases between them. This CDR3 reads CASMPGVNTEAFF. In DNA, the CDR3 is TGTGCCAGCATGCCCGGTGTGAACACTGAAGCTTTCTTT.